This T cell receptor beta chain was documented in a study of monozygotic twins with cystic fibrosis. Germline V gene lookup returns CDR1 GTSNPN and CDR2 SVGIG (reference sequence). The CDR3 loop spans 12 amino acids. Trimming pared 8 bases from V and 1 base from J, leaving 12 bases between. Assay: immunoSEQ multiplex PCR; the TCRdb copy retains only in-frame clones and omits some. The sample lists about 17,000 clones, 96% seen once, with approximately 0.67% in the top ten. The specimen was blood. V usage is TRBV30 and J usage is TRBJ2-7, with a tentative D call TRBD2 (5 bases). The receptor comes from a girl aged 2 to 10 with cystic fibrosis. CDR3 in amino acids: CAGSGSSYEQYF. CDR3 nucleotide sequence: TGTGCCGGCTCGGGGAGTTCCTACGAGCAGTACTTC.